The 20 T cell receptor beta chains presented below share a single source sample, sequenced in a study of vaccination and CD4 T cells after COVID-19. Described treatment: approximately nine-day PBMC culture with coronavirus spike peptide pools or control peptides (ViraFEST assay). Collection of the unexposed donor's CD4+ T cells took place before the COVID-19 pandemic (2011-2018). These receptors have no identified antigens. The assay that was used to sequence DNA from cultured CD4+ T cells was the Oncomine TCR Beta short-read assay. One entry per CDR3 protein, called by TCRdb with MiXCR from the PCR reads. The table includes some 8,600 distinct CDR3 sequences, approximately 58% detected once. Sequencing used CD4+ T cells from blood, cultured in vitro. These receptors all come from a human donor in good health.

This sequence joins TRBV10-3 and TRBJ1-5; 8 bases line up with TRBD1. The CDR3 extends over 15 amino acids. V shed 0 bases and J 7 bases; nucleotides not matched to a gene: 5. CDR1 ENHRY and CDR2 SYGVKD come from the germline V gene. The CDR3 loop reads CAISESGQGRQPQHF. CDR3 sequence (DNA): TGTGCCATCAGTGAGTCTGGACAGGGACGGCAGCCCCAGCATTTT.

This clonotype was seen once. The chain employs TRBV28 and TRBJ2-1, with no clear D. The CDR3 runs to 14 residues. CDR1 MDHEN and CDR2 SYDVKM come from the germline V gene. The V end was cut by 6 bases, the J end by 1 base, with 10 bases between. CDR3 loop: CASRAYGSYNEQFF. DNA of the CDR3: TGTGCCAGCAGGGCCTATGGGTCCTACAATGAGCAGTTCTTC.

A few counts support this clonotype. This chain's CDR3 is CASGRAGNNQPQHF. In nucleotides, the CDR3 is TGTGCCAGCGGAAGGGCAGGGAACAATCAGCCCCAGCATTTT. The rearrangement joins TRBV2 to TRBJ1-5, with a tentative D call TRBD1 (5 bases). The germline V gene has CDR1 SNHLY and CDR2 FYNNEI. Trimming took 8 bases from V and 3 from J, leaving 14 bases between them. The CDR3 spans 14 residues.

The V call is TRBV11-2, the J call TRBJ2-4, with 7 positions matching TRBD2. CDR3 length: 18 residues. V lost 1 base and J lost 1; bases outside the gene matches: 10. Germline values: CDR1 SGHAT, CDR2 FQNNGV. CDR3 bases: TGTGCCAGCAGCTTAGGGGGAGGGATTGGAATGGCCAAAAACATTCAGTACTTC. Amino acid sequence: CASSLGGGIGMAKNIQYF. Full variable domain (outside the CDR3, taken from reference TRBV11-2 and TRBJ2-4): EAGVAQSPRYKIIEKRQSVAFWCNPISGHATLYWYQQILGQGPKLLIQFQNNGVVDDSQLPKDRFSAERLKGVDSTLKIQPAKLEDSAVYLCASSLGGGIGMAKNIQYFGAGTRLSVL.

The chain couples TRBV2 to TRBJ2-2, with a weak D call TRBD2 (7 bases). V was pared by 6 bases and J by 6 bases, with 17 bases between. Germline assignment: CDR1 SNHLY and CDR2 FYNNEI. CDR3 length: 15 residues. CDR3 nucleotides: TGTGCCAGCAGGATGGGGGGGCGCGGGCCCGGGGAGCTGTTTTTT. It yields the protein CASRMGGRGPGELFF.

This chain connects TRBV3-1 to TRBJ1-2; tentative D call: TRBD1 (5 bases). CDR3 length equals 14 residues. V lost 2 bases to trimming and J lost 5 bases, with 12 bases between them. The germline V gene has CDR1 LGHDT and CDR2 YNNKEL (reference sequence). The CDR3 coding sequence is TGTGCCAGCAGCCAACAAGGGGAGGAGTATGGCTACACCTTC. This gives the protein CASSQQGEEYGYTF.

This clonotype was seen only once. The chain carries TRBV10-2 and TRBJ1-5; no definite D call. CDR3 length equals 14 residues. Germline loops: CDR1 WSHSY, CDR2 SAAADI. V dropped 8 bases and J dropped 3 bases, with 14 bases sitting between them. In DNA, the CDR3 is TGCGCCAGCCATGAGGGAGGGAACAATCAGCCCCAGCATTTT. Protein product: CASHEGGNNQPQHF.

The chain links TRBV6-1 to TRBJ1-5; D not certain. Germline assignment: CDR1 MNHNS and CDR2 SASEGT. The CDR3 length is 14 residues. Trimming left V 2 bases short and J 5 bases short, with 10 bases between. CDR3 DNA: TGTGCCAGCAGTGAACCCGGGGTCGATCAGCCCCAGCATTTT. Residues: CASSEPGVDQPQHF.

V gene TRBV30 combines with J gene TRBJ1-5; no reliable D call. V lost 8 bases to trimming and J lost 5 bases, with 7 bases between them. The CDR3 runs 10 residues. Germline CDR1 reads GTSNPN; CDR2 reads SVGIG (reference sequence). The CDR3 nucleotides are TGTGCCCTTGAAGATCAGCCCCAGCATTTT. As protein: CALEDQPQHF.

This clonotype has just a few counts. V and J are TRBV6-1 and TRBJ1-6, with D perhaps TRBD1 (5 bases). Germline CDR1 is MNHNS and CDR2 is SASEGT. CDR3 length: 15 residues. The germline V and J ends were trimmed by 8 bases and 7 bases, with 18 bases remaining between them. CDR3 residues: CASQKWDGENSPLHF. Written as DNA, the CDR3 is TGTGCCAGCCAAAAATGGGACGGTGAAAATTCACCCCTCCACTTT.

The gene calls are TRBV28 and TRBJ1-2; 9 positions agree with TRBD1. In germline, CDR1 is MDHEN, CDR2 SYDVKM. The CDR3 has 15 residues. V was pared by 4 bases and J by 0 bases, with 3 bases of the junction left unmatched. CDR3 nucleotide sequence: TGTGCCAGCAGTTCGACAGGGGGAGCTAACTATGGCTACACCTTC. Protein sequence: CASSSTGGANYGYTF.

The chain combines TRBV15 with TRBJ2-3, with 10 positions matching TRBD2. Germline assignment: CDR1 LNHNV and CDR2 YYDKDF (reference sequence). The CDR3 consists of 19 residues. The J segment lost 1 base and the V segment lost 2 bases, leaving 12 bases of the junction unmatched. The chain's CDR3 is CATSRSLQGTSGGTDTQYF. In nucleotides, the CDR3 is TGTGCCACCAGCAGATCTCTCCAAGGCACTAGCGGGGGCACAGATACGCAGTATTTT.

This rearrangement joins TRBV6-2 or TRBV6-3 to TRBJ2-5, with TRBD2 identical over 9 bases. Trimming removed 2 bases from V and 1 base from J; junction bases left unmatched: 2. Germline V gene lookup returns CDR1 MNHEY and CDR2 SVGEGT. The CDR3 is 15 residues long. The CDR3 is CASSYVRGGQETQYF. In DNA, the CDR3 is TGTGCCAGCAGTTACGTGCGGGGGGGCCAAGAGACCCAGTACTTC.

This clonotype was counted between two and nine times. V is TRBV7-6 and J is TRBJ2-2; 7 positions agree with TRBD2. The length of the CDR3 is 17 residues. Germline V gene sequence: CDR1 SGHVS, CDR2 FNYEAQ. With V trimmed by 1 base and J by 4 bases, 9 bases remained unmatched. The CDR3 nucleotides are TGTGCCAGCAGCTTAGAGGCGGCTAGCGGAAGCACCGGGGAGCTGTTTTTT. Its translation: CASSLEAASGSTGELFF.

A few counts support this clonotype. The rearrangement links TRBV6-1 to TRBJ2-6; the D is unclear. V was clipped by 5 bases and J by 0 bases, with 8 bases between them. The CDR3 length is 15 residues. Germline CDR1 and CDR2: MNHNS and SASEGT. As DNA, the CDR3 is TGTGCCAGCAGTAGACCGGTCTCTGGGGCCAACGTCCTGACTTTC. Its translation is CASSRPVSGANVLTF.

This clonotype was seen a handful of times. This sequence joins TRBV20-1 and TRBJ1-2; D is uncertain. Germline values: CDR1 DFQATT, CDR2 SNEGSKA (reference sequence). The CDR3 loop spans 12 amino acids. The germline V and J ends were trimmed by 3 bases and 10 bases, with 15 bases remaining between them. CDR3 amino acids: CSARAMVSSYTF. CDR3 DNA: TGCAGTGCTAGGGCCATGGTCTCGTCCTACACCTTC.

The chain combines TRBV20-1 with TRBJ2-7; 11 nucleotides agree with TRBD2. Germline V lookup: CDR1 DFQATT, CDR2 SNEGSKA (reference sequence). V shed 3 bases, J shed 7 bases, and the junction held 11 bases outside the gene matches. The CDR3 extends over 15 amino acids. The CDR3: CSARAIAGGPGEQYF. The CDR3 DNA reads as TGCAGTGCTAGGGCAATAGCGGGAGGGCCGGGAGAGCAGTACTTC.

About this clonotype itself: One end of the junction fails to match germline, which may point to a read error. The chain recombines TRBV6-1 with TRBJ1-3; unclear D gene. Germline lookup yields CDR1 MNHNS and CDR2 SASEGT. The CDR3 has 16 amino acids. CDR3 loop: CASSDPSNFSRNTIYF. CDR3 nucleotide sequence: TGTGCCAGCAGTGACCCGTCTAATTTCTCTAGAAACACCATATATTTT.

The chain carries TRBV6-1 and TRBJ1-1; D call uncertain. Deletions cut 4 bases from V and 3 bases from J, with 12 bases between. The CDR3 is 14 amino acids. The germline CDR1 and CDR2 sequences are MNHNS and SASEGT. The CDR3 DNA is TGTGCCAGCAGTGCAATCGTGGGCCACACTGAAGCTTTCTTT. Translating it yields CASSAIVGHTEAFF.

V is TRBV2 and J is TRBJ2-3, with D possibly being TRBD1 (5 bases). The CDR3 is 15 amino acids. The V and J ends lost 11 bases and 0 bases respectively, with 18 bases between them. The germline V gene encodes CDR1 SNHLY and CDR2 FYNNEI. CDR3 loop: CADSKGRKSTDTQYF. The CDR3 DNA reads TGTGCCGACAGCAAGGGGCGGAAGAGCACAGATACGCAGTATTTT.